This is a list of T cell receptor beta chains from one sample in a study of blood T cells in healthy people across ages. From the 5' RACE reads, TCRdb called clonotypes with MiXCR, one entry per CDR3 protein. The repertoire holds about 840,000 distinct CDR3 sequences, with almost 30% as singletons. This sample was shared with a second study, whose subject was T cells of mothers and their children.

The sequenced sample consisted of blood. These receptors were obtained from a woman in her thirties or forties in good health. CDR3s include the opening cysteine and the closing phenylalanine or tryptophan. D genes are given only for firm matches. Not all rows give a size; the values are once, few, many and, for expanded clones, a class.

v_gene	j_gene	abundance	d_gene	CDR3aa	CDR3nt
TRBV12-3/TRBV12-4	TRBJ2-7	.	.	CASSLADKGPYEQYF	TGTGCCAGCAGTCTCGCGGACAAGGGACCCTACGAGCAGTACTTC
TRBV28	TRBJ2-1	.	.	CASSLLRGAAYNEQFF	TGTGCCAGCAGTTTATTACGGGGGGCGGCTTACAATGAGCAGTTCTTC
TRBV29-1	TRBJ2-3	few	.	CSVVWGARGQDTQYF	TGCAGCGTTGTATGGGGGGCGCGGGGGCAAGATACGCAGTATTTT
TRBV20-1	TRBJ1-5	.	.	CSTRAGNQPQHF	TGCAGTACTAGAGCGGGGAATCAGCCCCAGCATTTT
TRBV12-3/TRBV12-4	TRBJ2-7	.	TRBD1	CASRKDRYYNEQYF	TGTGCCAGCAGGAAGGACAGGTACTACAATGAGCAGTACTTC
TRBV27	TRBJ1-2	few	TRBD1	CAGSFAGQGLNYGYTF	TGTGCCGGCAGTTTCGCGGGACAGGGCCTCAACTATGGCTACACCTTC
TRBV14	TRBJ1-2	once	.	CASSPAAGYGYTF	TGTGCCAGCAGCCCTGCTGCGGGCTATGGCTACACCTTC
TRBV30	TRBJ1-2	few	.	CAWSGMTAFPNYGYTF	TGTGCCTGGAGTGGAATGACGGCCTTTCCTAACTATGGCTACACCTTC
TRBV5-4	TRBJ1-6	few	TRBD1	CASSLQGARSPLHF	TGTGCCAGCAGTTTACAGGGGGCACGTTCACCCCTCCACTTT
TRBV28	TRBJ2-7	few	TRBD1	CASSLTGTVSYEQYF	TGTGCCAGCAGTCTCACCGGGACAGTGAGCTACGAGCAGTACTTC
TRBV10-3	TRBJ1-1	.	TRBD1	CAAKGTVGDEAFF	TGTGCCGCTAAGGGGACAGTGGGTGATGAAGCTTTCTTT
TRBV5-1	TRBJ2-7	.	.	CASSLVPGIYEQYF	TGCGCCAGCAGCTTGGTACCAGGGATCTACGAGCAGTACTTC
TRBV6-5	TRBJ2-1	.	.	CASRKNSPLRSNEQFF	TGTGCCAGCAGGAAAAATAGCCCCTTGCGATCCAATGAGCAGTTCTTC
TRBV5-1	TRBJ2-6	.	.	CASTQGPGANVLTF	TGCGCCAGCACACAGGGTCCTGGGGCCAACGTCCTGACTTTC
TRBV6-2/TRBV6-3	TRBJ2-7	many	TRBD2	CASSRPGTSSYEQYF	TGTGCCAGCAGTCGGCCGGGGACTAGTTCCTACGAGCAGTACTTC
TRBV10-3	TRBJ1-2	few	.	CAISESDGLAGYTF	TGTGCCATCAGTGAGTCGGACGGTTTGGCTGGCTACACCTTC
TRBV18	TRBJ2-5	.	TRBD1	CASSPGTGVREQYF	TGTGCCAGCTCACCCGGGACAGGGGTCAGAGAGCAGTACTTC
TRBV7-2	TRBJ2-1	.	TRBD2	CASSPSGNNEQFF	TGTGCCAGCAGTCCTAGCGGGAACAATGAGCAGTTCTTC
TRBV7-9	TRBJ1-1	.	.	CASSQTGTTRTEAFF	TGTGCCAGCAGCCAAACGGGGACCACCCGAACTGAAGCTTTCTTT
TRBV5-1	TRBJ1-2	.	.	CASSPETGPVYGYTF	TGCGCCAGCAGCCCGGAGACAGGACCCGTCTATGGCTACACCTTC
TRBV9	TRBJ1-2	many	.	CASSVGGNYGYTF	TGTGCCAGCAGTGTCGGGGGAAACTATGGCTACACCTTC
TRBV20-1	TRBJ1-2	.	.	CSARGTGDPYGYTF	TGCAGTGCTAGGGGGACTGGGGATCCTTATGGCTACACCTTC
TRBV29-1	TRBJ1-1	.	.	CSVAGHMNTEAFF	TGCAGCGTTGCGGGACATATGAACACTGAAGCTTTCTTT
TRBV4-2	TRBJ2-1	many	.	CASSQDGSINEQFF	TGTGCCAGCAGCCAAGATGGCAGCATCAATGAGCAGTTCTTC
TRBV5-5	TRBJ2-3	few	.	CASSLNGGGSADTQYF	TGTGCCAGCAGCTTGAATGGGGGCGGCTCAGCAGATACGCAGTATTTT
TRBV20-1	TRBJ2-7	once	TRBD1	CSARDRWTGTYEQYF	TGCAGTGCTAGAGATCGTTGGACAGGGACTTACGAGCAGTACTTC
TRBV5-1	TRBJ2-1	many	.	CASSPNVVGEQFF	TGCGCCAGCAGTCCTAACGTAGTTGGTGAGCAGTTCTTC
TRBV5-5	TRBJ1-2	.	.	CASSLVLGPNYGYTF	TGTGCCAGCAGCTTGGTTCTTGGCCCAAACTATGGCTACACCTTC
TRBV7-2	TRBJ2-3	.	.	CASSPVGGVSYTQYF	TGTGCCAGCAGCCCTGTGGGCGGGGTAAGTTATACGCAGTATTTT
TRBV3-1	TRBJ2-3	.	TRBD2	CASSHRTSGLGVDTQYF	TGTGCCAGCAGCCACCGGACTAGCGGGTTGGGCGTGGATACGCAGTATTTT
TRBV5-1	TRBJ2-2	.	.	CASSPRASGQGTGELFF	TGCGCCAGCAGCCCTAGGGCCAGCGGTCAAGGCACCGGGGAGCTGTTTTTT
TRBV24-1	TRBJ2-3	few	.	CATSGRASTDTQYF	TGTGCCACCAGTGGTCGGGCTAGCACAGATACGCAGTATTTT
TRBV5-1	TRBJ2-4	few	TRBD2	CASRGTSEYIQYF	TGCGCCAGCAGAGGGACTAGCGAATACATTCAGTACTTC
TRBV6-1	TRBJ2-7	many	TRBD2	CASSEASGGSYEQYF	TGTGCCAGCAGTGAAGCTAGCGGGGGCTCCTACGAGCAGTACTTC
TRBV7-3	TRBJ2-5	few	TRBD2	CASSLRGGAQTQYF	TGTGCCAGCAGCTTACGGGGGGGGGCGCAGACCCAGTACTTC
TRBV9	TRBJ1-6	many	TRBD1	CASSATTGTLTPLHF	TGTGCCAGCAGCGCGACGACAGGGACGTTAACACCCCTCCACTTT
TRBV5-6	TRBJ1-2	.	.	CASSRGRKNNYGYTF	TGTGCCAGCAGCCGGGGACGGAAGAATAACTATGGCTACACCTTC
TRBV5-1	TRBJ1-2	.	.	CASSLHPEFSYGYTF	TGCGCCAGCAGCTTGCACCCGGAATTTTCCTATGGCTACACCTTC
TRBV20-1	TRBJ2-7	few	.	CSVLGSYEQYF	TGCAGTGTTCTTGGCTCCTACGAGCAGTACTTC
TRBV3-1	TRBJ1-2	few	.	CASSQVGQRTGGYTF	TGTGCCAGCAGCCAAGTAGGCCAGAGGACGGGTGGCTACACCTTC
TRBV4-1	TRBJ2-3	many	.	CASGVLGDTQYF	TGCGCCAGCGGTGTACTGGGGGATACGCAGTATTTT
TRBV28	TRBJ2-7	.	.	CASSSNRVPYEQYF	TGTGCCAGCAGTTCCAACAGGGTCCCCTACGAGCAGTACTTC
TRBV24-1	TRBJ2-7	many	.	CAPEEANPYEQYF	TGTGCCCCCGAGGAGGCTAACCCCTACGAGCAGTACTTC
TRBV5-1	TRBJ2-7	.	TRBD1	CASSSSTGQGAYEQYF	TGCGCCAGCAGTTCGTCTACCGGACAGGGCGCGTACGAGCAGTACTTC
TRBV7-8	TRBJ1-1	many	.	CASSGIGRVTEAFF	TGTGCCAGCAGCGGAATAGGGCGCGTCACTGAAGCTTTCTTT
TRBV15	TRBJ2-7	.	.	CATSTSGSGDEQYF	TGCGCCACCAGTACTTCAGGGTCTGGCGACGAGCAGTACTTC
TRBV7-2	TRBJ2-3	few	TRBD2	CASSSTSGRDTQYF	TGTGCCAGCAGCTCAACTAGCGGGAGAGATACGCAGTATTTT
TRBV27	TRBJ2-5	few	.	CASSALSPETQYF	TGCGCCAGCAGCGCCCTCAGTCCGGAGACCCAGTACTTC
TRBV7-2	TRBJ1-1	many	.	CASSHPRQRAFF	TGTGCCAGCAGCCATCCTAGACAGAGAGCTTTCTTT
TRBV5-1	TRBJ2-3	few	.	CASSPGDSFTDTQYF	TGCGCCAGCAGCCCGGGGGACAGCTTCACAGATACGCAGTATTTT